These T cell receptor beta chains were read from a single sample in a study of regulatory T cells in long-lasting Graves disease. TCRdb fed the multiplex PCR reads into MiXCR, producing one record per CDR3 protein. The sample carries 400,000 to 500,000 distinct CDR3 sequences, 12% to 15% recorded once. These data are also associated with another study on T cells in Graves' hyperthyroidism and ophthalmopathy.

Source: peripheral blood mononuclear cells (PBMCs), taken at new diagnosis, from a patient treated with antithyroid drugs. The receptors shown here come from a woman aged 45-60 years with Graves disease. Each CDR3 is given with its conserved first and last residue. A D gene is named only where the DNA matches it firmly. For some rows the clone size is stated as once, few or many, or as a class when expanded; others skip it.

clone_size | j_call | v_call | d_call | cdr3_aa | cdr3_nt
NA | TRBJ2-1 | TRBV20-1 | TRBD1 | CSGTGLTDEQFF | TGCAGCGGGACAGGGCTAACGGATGAGCAGTTCTTC
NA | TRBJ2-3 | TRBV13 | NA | CASLGGKGDTQYF | TGTGCCAGCTTAGGGGGGAAAGGAGATACGCAGTATTTT
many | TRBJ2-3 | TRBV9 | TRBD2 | CASSVASGSSADTQYF | TGTGCCAGCAGCGTAGCTAGCGGGAGTTCAGCAGATACGCAGTATTTT
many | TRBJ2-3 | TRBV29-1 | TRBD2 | CSVQTSATDTQYF | TGCAGCGTTCAGACTAGCGCCACAGATACGCAGTATTTT
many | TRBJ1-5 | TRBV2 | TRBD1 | CASSSPWAGGTVEPQHF | TGTGCCAGCAGTTCCCCTTGGGCAGGGGGTACGGTGGAGCCCCAGCATTTT
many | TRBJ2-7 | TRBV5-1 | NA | CASSLAMGGGYEQYF | TGCGCCAGCAGCTTGGCAATGGGAGGGGGCTACGAGCAGTACTTC
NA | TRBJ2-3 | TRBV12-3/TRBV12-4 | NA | CASSVSHRADTQYF | TGTGCCAGCAGTGTCTCCCACCGGGCGGATACGCAGTATTTT
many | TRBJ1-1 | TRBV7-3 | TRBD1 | CASSPGQGSNTEAFF | TGTGCCAGCAGCCCTGGACAGGGTTCGAACACTGAAGCTTTCTTT
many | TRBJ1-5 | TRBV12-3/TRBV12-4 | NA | CASSPQGTQPQHF | TGTGCCAGCAGTCCACAGGGTACTCAGCCCCAGCATTTT
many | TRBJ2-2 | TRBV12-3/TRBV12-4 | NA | CASSPLMNTGELFF | TGTGCCAGCAGTCCCTTAATGAACACCGGGGAGCTGTTTTTT
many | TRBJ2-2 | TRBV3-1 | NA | CASSHPGRAGTGELFF | TGTGCCAGCAGCCACCCGGGCCGCGCCGGCACCGGGGAGCTGTTTTTT
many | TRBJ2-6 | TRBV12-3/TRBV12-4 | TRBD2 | CASSFNSGGGALGANVLTF | TGTGCCAGCAGTTTTAATAGCGGGGGTGGCGCTCTAGGGGCCAACGTCCTGACTTTC
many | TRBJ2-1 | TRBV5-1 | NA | CASKDSGSVEQFF | TGCGCCAGCAAGGATAGCGGCTCAGTTGAGCAGTTCTTC
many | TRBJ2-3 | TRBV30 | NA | CAWRTSGGTDTQYF | TGTGCCTGGAGGACCTCGGGCGGCACAGATACGCAGTATTTT
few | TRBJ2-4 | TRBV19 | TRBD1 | CASSIGTGVDKNIQYF | TGTGCCAGTAGTATTGGGACAGGGGTGGACAAAAACATTCAGTACTTC